This entry is about one T cell receptor beta chain. The antigen remains undetermined. cDNA libraries of TCR beta carried unique molecular identifiers. TCRdb reprocessed the PCR reads via MiXCR and lists one record per CDR3 protein. The sample shows 650,000 to 850,000 distinct CDR3 sequences, around 50% of them seen only once. This specimen belongs to a study of post-analysis software for immune sequencing data. Study-level points and caveats: Four or five TRBV segments were significantly more frequent in patients than in controls. TRBV5-6, TRBV5-1 and TRBV20-1 were among these segments.

Trimming stripped 8 bases from V and 5 bases from J, with 10 bases between. The CDR3 loop spans 11 amino acids. Sequencing was done on a sample of blood. This clonotype originated in a girl between 5 and 17 years old with multiple sclerosis. The chain couples TRBV12-3 or TRBV12-4 to TRBJ2-7; D is undetermined. As DNA, the CDR3 is TGTGCCAGCGCGTTCCTGGACGAGCAGTACTTC. Protein: CASAFLDEQYF.